This T cell receptor beta chain was captured by sequencing in a study of CD8+ T cells in alopecia areata. Study in general: Tofacitinib was taken orally by treated patients, and the dose was 5 to 10 mg twice daily.

The treatment here: oral pan-JAK inhibitor, 5-10 mg twice daily. Collection of lesional scalp punch biopsies and peripheral blood was performed in alopecia areata patients. Whole-study findings and limits: Tofacitinib produced a significant decrease in scalp clonality and in expanded CD8+ clones among the top 100.

In regard to this clone: Its cognate antigen is unknown.

RNA was isolated and reverse transcribed to cDNA, the sequencing template. Produced via immunoSEQ multiplex PCR; TCRdb's table is partial and in-frame only. The table records approximately 160,000 clones, approximately 57% of them present only once. Looked up from germline, CDR1 is MGHRA and CDR2 is YSYEKL. The CDR3 extends over 15 amino acids. Trimming took off 5 bases at V and 9 bases at J, with 17 bases between the two ends. The sequencing used CD4+ T cells sorted from blood, collected at week 24, from a patient treated with tofacitinib. The chain is built from TRBV4-1 and TRBJ1-6; tentative D call: TRBD1 (5 bases). The sequence came from a human donor with alopecia areata. The CDR3 region has the DNA TGCGCCAGCAGCGAGGGACCTGGGCGAGGTTCACCCCTCCACTTT. Encoded protein: CASSEGPGRGSPLHF.